This TCR beta chain was sequenced in a study of blood T cells in healthy people across ages. The table lists this clonotype with a few counts. Antigen: not known. Study-wide findings and caveats: Diversity was higher, and naive CD4+ cells more numerous, in long-lived donors than in aged donors. Because sorting was not performed, PBMCs prevented conclusive naive versus antigen-experienced comparison. Diversity estimates drawn from one million T cells were deemed underestimates.

This CDR3 has 13 amino acids. V gave up 4 bases and J gave up 2 bases; unmatched junction bases: 5. The germline gives CDR1 DFQATT, CDR2 SNEGSKA (reference sequence). A second PCR, run for roughly 7 to 11 cycles, used a sample-barcoded 5' primer plus a J-beta primer mix. Each cDNA molecule carried a tag from a template-switch adaptor that contained 12 random nucleotides. TCRdb reprocessed the 5' RACE reads via MiXCR and lists one record per CDR3 protein. The sample carries 1 million or so distinct CDR3 sequences, around 25% recorded once. This sample was shared with a second study, whose subject was T cells of mothers and their children.

The specimen was blood. This receptor was identified in a girl between 2 and 10 years old in good health. V is TRBV20-1 and J is TRBJ2-7; 7 positions agree with TRBD1. The CDR3 protein is CSANRDSTYEQYF. The CDR3 DNA reads as TGCAGTGCTAACCGGGACAGTACCTACGAGCAGTACTTC.